These 20 T cell receptor beta chains came from one sample sequenced in a study of T-cell memory formation after mild COVID-19. Using its own MiXCR run on the 5' RACE reads, TCRdb lists one record per CDR3 protein. Of roughly 260,000 distinct CDR3 sequences detected, around 17% appear once; the ten largest clones hold 3.5%. Sequences were obtained from PBMCs or a T cell subset sorted from them (not recorded which). These receptors originate from a man between 18 and 35 years old who had mild COVID-19 (a few samples of this study predate the infection). Cell type and time point are not known.

This clonotype was detected a few times. The chain links TRBV10-3 to TRBJ1-6; D uncertain. The length of the CDR3 is 15 residues. V lost 2 bases and J 5 bases, leaving 10 bases between the germline ends. In germline, CDR1 is ENHRY, CDR2 SYGVKD. CDR3 in DNA: TGTGCCATCAGTGAGAATTGGAGGAATAATTCACCCCTCCACTTT. The encoded protein is CAISENWRNNSPLHF.

This clonotype was picked up a small number of times. V is TRBV19 and J is TRBJ2-2; 8 nucleotides agree with TRBD1. This CDR3 spans 14 amino acids. Trimming at V came to 6 bases and at J to 4 bases, leaving 4 bases not matched to a gene. The germline gives CDR1 LNHDA, CDR2 SQIVND (reference sequence). CDR3 DNA sequence: TGTGCCAGTAGCTTAACAGGGGGCACCGGGGAGCTGTTTTTT. Amino acid sequence: CASSLTGGTGELFF.

The rearrangement links TRBV5-1 to TRBJ2-1, with unresolved D. This CDR3 spans 15 amino acids. The ends were cut back, 0 bases at V and 2 bases at J, with 9 bases in the middle. In germline, CDR1 is SGHRS, CDR2 YFSETQ. The CDR3: CASSLETFPYNEQFF. In DNA form, the CDR3 reads TGCGCCAGCAGCTTGGAGACATTCCCCTACAATGAGCAGTTCTTC.

This clonotype has just a few counts. The genes are TRBV25-1 and TRBJ1-2, with 9 bases matching TRBD1. Germline lookup yields CDR1 MGHDK and CDR2 SYGVNS. The CDR3 runs 13 residues. With V trimmed by 6 bases and J by 4 bases, 3 bases remained unmatched. CDR3 sequence: CASRGTGSYGYTF. As DNA, the CDR3 is TGTGCCAGCAGAGGGACAGGGAGCTATGGCTACACCTTC.

Ten or more counts support this clonotype. The rearrangement joins TRBV20-1 to TRBJ2-1; D gene uncertain. CDR3 length equals 13 residues. Trimming took off 2 bases at V and 8 bases at J, with 13 bases between the two ends. The V gene's germline CDR1 is DFQATT and CDR2 SNEGSKA (reference sequence). The CDR3 spells CSARRAAADEQFF. Written as DNA, the CDR3 is TGCAGTGCTAGAAGGGCCGCAGCCGATGAGCAGTTCTTC.

This rearrangement joins TRBV2 to TRBJ2-7; D gene unclear. The CDR3 totals 15 residues. Deletions cut 3 bases from V and 2 bases from J, with 14 bases between. Germline loops: CDR1 SNHLY, CDR2 FYNNEI. The CDR3 region has the DNA TGTGCCAGCAGTGATCCACCCGGTCTTCCCTACGAGCAGTACTTC. Its translation: CASSDPPGLPYEQYF.

CDR3 in DNA: TGTGCCAGCAGTACGATGGTACAGCCCCAGCATTTT. Encoded protein: CASSTMVQPQHF. The rearrangement links TRBV6-6 to TRBJ1-5, with D hard to call. There are 12 residues in the CDR3. Germline V CDR1 and CDR2: MNHNY, SVGAGI (reference sequence). Between the trimmed V and J ends, which lost 5 bases and 7 bases, there was a span of 9 bases.

This sequence joins TRBV6-2 or TRBV6-3 and TRBJ1-1; no clear D gene. V lost 2 bases, J lost 7 bases, and 8 bases lay in between. This CDR3 has 12 residues. The V gene's germline CDR1 is MNHEY and CDR2 SVGEGT. CDR3 sequence: CASSYVGGEAFF. The DNA for the CDR3 is TGTGCCAGCAGTTACGTGGGAGGTGAAGCTTTCTTT.

This clonotype has a handful of counts. This chain connects TRBV6-2 or TRBV6-3 to TRBJ2-3, with D uncertain. Germline V gene sequence: CDR1 MNHEY, CDR2 SVGEGT. The germline V and J ends were trimmed by 6 bases and 0 bases, with 13 bases remaining between them. The CDR3 is 15 residues long. The CDR3 region is CASSPHRSSTDTQYF. The CDR3 bases are TGTGCCAGCAGCCCGCACAGATCTAGCACAGATACGCAGTATTTT.

The genes are TRBV20-1 and TRBJ1-1; 8 positions agree with TRBD1. Trimming cost V 5 bases and J 2 bases; bases outside gene matches: 7. The germline gives CDR1 DFQATT, CDR2 SNEGSKA (reference sequence). The length of the CDR3 is 14 residues. CDR3 bases: TGCAGTGCTTTAAAAACAGGGGGAAACACTGAAGCTTTCTTT. Translation: CSALKTGGNTEAFF.

This clonotype was observed a few times. This CDR3 reads CANAGTGSDTEAFF. DNA for the CDR3: TGTGCCAACGCCGGGACAGGGAGTGACACTGAAGCTTTCTTT. This rearrangement joins TRBV12-3 or TRBV12-4 to TRBJ1-1, with TRBD1 matching over 9 bases. The V and J ends lost 10 bases and 3 bases, in that order; junction bases with no gene match: 9. The CDR3 runs to 14 residues.

The V and J genes are TRBV6-2 or TRBV6-3 and TRBJ1-1; no definite D call. Germline V gene sequence: CDR1 MNHEY, CDR2 SVGEGT. Trimming cost V 5 bases and J 5 bases, with 9 bases left between them. The CDR3 consists of 12 residues. The DNA for the CDR3 is TGTGCCAGCAGTCCTAAGCGGACTGAAGCTTTCTTT. Its translation is CASSPKRTEAFF.

This clonotype turned up a few times. The V call is TRBV5-5, the J call TRBJ2-7; possibly TRBD2 for D (5 bases). The CDR3 consists of 14 residues. Germline values: CDR1 SGHKS, CDR2 YYEKEE (reference sequence). The germline V and J ends were trimmed by 0 bases and 4 bases, with 11 bases remaining between them. In DNA form, the CDR3 reads TGTGCCAGCAGCTTGGGAGGGAACGATTACGAGCAGTACGTC. Amino acid sequence: CASSLGGNDYEQYV.

J is TRBJ1-4 and V is TRBV6-5; TRBD1 aligns across 7 bases. Trimming cost V 6 bases and J 7 bases; bases outside gene matches: 11. This CDR3 is 15 amino acids long. The germline CDR1 and CDR2 sequences are MNHEY and SVGAGI. CDR3 DNA sequence: TGTGCCAGCAGCCCAGGGACAGCGGGCCGTGAAAAACTGTTTTTT. It codes for CASSPGTAGREKLFF.

In this sample, this clonotype turned up many times. This sequence joins TRBV9 and TRBJ2-1, with D possibly matching TRBD2 (5 bases). The CDR3 has 14 amino acids. Looked up from germline, CDR1 is SGDLS and CDR2 is YYNGEE. The germline V and J ends were trimmed by 7 bases and 4 bases, with 15 bases remaining between them. The CDR3 spells CASGGYSTYNEQFF. The CDR3 DNA is TGTGCCAGCGGAGGATACAGCACTTACAATGAGCAGTTCTTC.

This clonotype was observed a handful of times. The chain joins TRBV6-2 or TRBV6-3 to TRBJ1-6; tentatively, D is TRBD1 (5 bases). Per germline, CDR1 MNHEY and CDR2 SVGEGT. V was clipped by 8 bases and J by 9 bases, with 14 bases between them. The CDR3 extends over 13 amino acids. The CDR3 reads CASDAGGASPLHF. The CDR3, as DNA: TGTGCCAGCGATGCTGGGGGAGCTTCACCCCTCCACTTT.

This chain joins TRBV4-1 and TRBJ2-3; D gene uncertain. Germline V gene sequence: CDR1 MGHRA, CDR2 YSYEKL. With 0 bases removed from V and 5 bases from J, the gap between germline ends came to 6 bases. The CDR3 contains 13 residues. The CDR3 bases are TGCGCCAGCAGCCAAGAGTGGGGAGATACGCAGTATTTT. Its translation: CASSQEWGDTQYF.

This chain connects TRBV3-1 to TRBJ2-7, with TRBD1 as a possible D gene (6 bases). The CDR3 contains 14 residues. Trimming stripped 4 bases from V and 5 bases from J, with 15 bases between. Germline V CDR1 and CDR2: LGHDT, YNNKEL (reference sequence). The chain's CDR3 is CASSPGAGYHEQYF. CDR3 in DNA: TGTGCCAGCAGCCCAGGGGCCGGGTACCACGAGCAGTACTTC.

This clonotype turned up a few times. This sequence joins TRBV5-5 and TRBJ1-6, with a possible D match to TRBD1 (5 bases). CDR3 length equals 14 residues. Deletions cut 5 bases from V and 5 bases from J, with 11 bases between. The germline gives CDR1 SGHKS, CDR2 YYEKEE (reference sequence). CDR3 amino acids: CASRDTRNNSPLHF. The CDR3 nucleotides read TGTGCCAGCAGGGACACGCGGAATAATTCACCCCTCCACTTT.

The sample holds a few counts of this clonotype. The J gene is TRBJ2-3, the V gene TRBV24-1; D is uncertain. Trimming took 5 bases from V and 6 from J, leaving 11 bases between them. The CDR3 runs to 13 residues. Germline V gene data show CDR1 as KGHDR and CDR2 as SFDVKD. Here the CDR3 DNA reads TGTGCCACCAGTGTGCCGGGCGGTGATACGCAGTATTTT. It translates to CATSVPGGDTQYF.